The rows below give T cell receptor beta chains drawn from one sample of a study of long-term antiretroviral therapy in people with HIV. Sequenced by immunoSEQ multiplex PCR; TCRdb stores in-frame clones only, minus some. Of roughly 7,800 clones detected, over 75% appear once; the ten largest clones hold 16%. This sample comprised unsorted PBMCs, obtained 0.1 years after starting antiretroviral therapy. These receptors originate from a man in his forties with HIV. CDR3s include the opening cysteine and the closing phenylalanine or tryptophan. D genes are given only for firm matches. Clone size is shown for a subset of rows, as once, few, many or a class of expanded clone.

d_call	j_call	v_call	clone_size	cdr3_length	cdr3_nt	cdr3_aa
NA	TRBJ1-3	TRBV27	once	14	TGTGCCAGCAGGACAGGTCCCTCTGGAAACACCATATATTTT	CASRTGPSGNTIYF
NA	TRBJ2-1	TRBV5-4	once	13	TGTGCCAGCAGCTTGTGGGGAACCAATGAGCAGTTCTTC	CASSLWGTNEQFF
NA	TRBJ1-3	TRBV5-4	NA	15	TGTGCCAGCAGCTTTGGGCCTTCATCTGGAAACACCATATATTTT	CASSFGPSSGNTIYF
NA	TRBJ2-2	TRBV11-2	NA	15	TGTGCCAGCAGCTCAGTCGGGGGATTCACCGGGGAGCTGTTTTTT	CASSSVGGFTGELFF
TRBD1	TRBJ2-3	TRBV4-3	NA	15	TGCGCCAGCAGTCCTGACAGGGTTGCCACAGATACGCAGTATTTT	CASSPDRVATDTQYF
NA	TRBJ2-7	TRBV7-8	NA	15	TGTGCCAGCAGCTTAGAACTGGGCAGCACCTACGAGCAGTACTTC	CASSLELGSTYEQYF
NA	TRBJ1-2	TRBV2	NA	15	TGTGCCAGCAGTGACGGACAGCTTACTAACTATGGCTACACCTTC	CASSDGQLTNYGYTF
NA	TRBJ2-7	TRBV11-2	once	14	TGTGCCAGCAGCCGGTCGGGGTCCGCCTACGAGCAGTACTTC	CASSRSGSAYEQYF
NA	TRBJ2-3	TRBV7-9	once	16	TGTGCCAGCAGCACCTGGGGGGAGGAGAGCACAGATACGCAGTATTTT	CASSTWGEESTDTQYF
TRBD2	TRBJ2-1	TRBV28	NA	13	TGTGCCAGCAGCATCGGGACTAGTGGTGAGCAGTTCTTC	CASSIGTSGEQFF
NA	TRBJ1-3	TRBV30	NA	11	TGTGCCTGGAGTTCTCTGGACACCATATATTTT	CAWSSLDTIYF
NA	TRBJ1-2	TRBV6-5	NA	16	TGTGCCAGCAGTTACAGGCAGGGTCTGGCTAACTATGGCTACACCTTC	CASSYRQGLANYGYTF
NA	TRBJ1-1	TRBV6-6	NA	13	TGTGCCAGCAGTTACCAACAGAACACTGAAGCTTTCTTT	CASSYQQNTEAFF
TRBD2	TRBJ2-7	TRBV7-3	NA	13	TGTGCCAGCAGCTTAAGCCCGGGAGGAAGGCAGTACTTC	CASSLSPGGRQYF
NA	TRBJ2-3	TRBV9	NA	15	TGTGCCAGCAGCGTAGAAGCTAGTAACACAGATACGCAGTATTTT	CASSVEASNTDTQYF
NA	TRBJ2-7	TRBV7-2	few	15	TGTGCCAGCAGCCTCAGCGGGGACAGCTCCTACGAGCAGTACTTC	CASSLSGDSSYEQYF